This T cell receptor beta chain is drawn from a study of identical twins. Deletions cut 0 bases from V and 4 bases from J, with 13 bases between. The CDR3 length is 14 residues. Germline CDR1 and CDR2: DFQATT and SNEGSKA (reference sequence). A single record per CDR3 protein comes from TCRdb applying MiXCR to the 5' RACE reads. The repertoire holds about 520,000 distinct CDR3 sequences, with roughly a fifth as singletons. The same data also went into a second study, on T cells expressing NK-cell markers. As that study records: An anti-gamma-delta TCR antibody was added in several experiments. It restricted sorting to alpha-beta TCR-expressing T cells.

This clonotype was sampled from a woman in her late teens or twenties in good health. This chain links TRBV20-1 with TRBJ2-7; D might be TRBD2 (6 bases). The specimen sequenced was CD4+ T cells sorted from blood. The DNA for the CDR3 is TGCAGTGCTAGAGATGGAGGGAGTGCGTACGAGCAGTACTTC. Amino acids: CSARDGGSAYEQYF.